A single sample is the source of the 7 T cell receptor beta chains below, sequenced in a study of blood T cell repertoires in COVID-19. Measured with immunoSEQ multiplex PCR; TCRdb has only the in-frame clones, and not every one. The sample includes roughly 520,000 clones, roughly 90% of them seen just once. The sample taken for sequencing was PBMCs or T cells enriched from blood (not recorded which). Receptors were obtained from a woman aged 35 to 49 who had recovered from COVID-19.

CDR3 DNA: TGTGCCATCAGTGACCCAACAGGAGCCCAAGAGACCCAGTACTTC. Protein product: CAISDPTGAQETQYF. V usage is TRBV10-3 and J usage is TRBJ2-5, with D possibly TRBD1 on 5 matching bases. V lost 3 bases and J 1 base, leaving 12 bases between the germline ends. The germline V gene encodes CDR1 ENHRY and CDR2 SYGVKD. The CDR3 has 15 residues.

The chain carries TRBV6-5 and TRBJ1-2, with 8 bases aligning to TRBD1. The germline gives CDR1 MNHEY, CDR2 SVGAGI. The CDR3 consists of 15 residues. J lost 4 bases, V lost 6 bases, and 10 bases had no gene match. The CDR3 sequence: CASSYTLQGAYGYTF. The CDR3 DNA reads TGTGCCAGCAGCTACACACTGCAGGGGGCCTATGGCTACACCTTC.

V gene TRBV30 combines with J gene TRBJ1-6, with 7 positions matching TRBD1. CDR3 length: 16 residues. Germline lookup yields CDR1 GTSNPN and CDR2 SVGIG (reference sequence). V shed 8 bases, J shed 8 bases, and the junction held 18 bases outside the gene matches. CDR3 DNA: TGTGCCCAAAAAGATCCAACGACAGGGCTTGATTCACCCCTCCACTTT. Translated, it gives CAQKDPTTGLDSPLHF.

The rearrangement links TRBV18 to TRBJ2-3; 14 positions match TRBD2. Per the germline V gene, CDR1 is KGHSH and CDR2 is LQKENI. This CDR3 is 17 amino acids long. With V trimmed by 4 bases and J by 1 base, 4 bases remained unmatched. CDR3 amino acids: CASSLMTSGRGTDTQYF. CDR3 nucleotides: TGTGCCAGCTCACTAATGACTAGCGGGAGGGGCACAGATACGCAGTATTTT.

The chain recombines TRBV4-3 with TRBJ2-3; 10 positions agree with TRBD2. The length of the CDR3 is 16 residues. The V gene end was trimmed by 0 bases and the J gene end by 5 bases; junction bases not matched to a gene: 5. The germline CDR1 and CDR2 sequences are LGHNA and YSLEER. The CDR3 DNA reads as TGCGCCAGCAGCCAAGATTCCAGCGGGAGGGGAGATACGCAGTATTTT. Its translation is CASSQDSSGRGDTQYF.

Only a few counts were recorded for this clone. The chain joins TRBV2 to TRBJ2-4; 9 nucleotides align to TRBD2. The CDR3 has 15 residues. Germline trimming cut 6 bases from V and 9 bases from J; bases unmatched to any gene: 12. Germline assignment: CDR1 SNHLY and CDR2 FYNNEI. The CDR3 coding sequence is TGTGCCAGCAGCGAGAGTAGCGGGAGTGTCGGCATTCAGTACTTC. Residues: CASSESSGSVGIQYF. Using reference TRBV2 and TRBJ2-4 for the parts outside the CDR3, the full variable domain is EPEVTQTPSHQVTQMGQEVILRCVPISNHLYFYWYRQILGQKVEFLVSFYNNEISEKSEIFDDQFSVERPDGSNFTLKIRSTKLEDSAMYFCASSESSGSVGIQYFGAGTRLSVL.

DNA of the CDR3: TGTGCCAGCAGCTTGAACGGGGTCAATGAGCAGTTCTTC. It yields the protein CASSLNGVNEQFF. The chain combines TRBV7-9 with TRBJ2-1, with a possible D match to TRBD2 (5 bases). This CDR3 region has 13 residues. In germline, CDR1 is SEHNR, CDR2 FQNEAQ (reference sequence). V lost 3 bases to trimming and J lost 6 bases, with 9 bases between them. Full variable domain (remainder filled in from reference TRBV7-9 and TRBJ2-1): DTGVSQNPRHKITKRGQNVTFRCDPISEHNRLYWYRQTLGQGPEFLTYFQNEAQLEKSRLLSDRFSAERPKGSFSTLEIQRTEQGDSAMYLCASSLNGVNEQFFGPGTRLTVL.